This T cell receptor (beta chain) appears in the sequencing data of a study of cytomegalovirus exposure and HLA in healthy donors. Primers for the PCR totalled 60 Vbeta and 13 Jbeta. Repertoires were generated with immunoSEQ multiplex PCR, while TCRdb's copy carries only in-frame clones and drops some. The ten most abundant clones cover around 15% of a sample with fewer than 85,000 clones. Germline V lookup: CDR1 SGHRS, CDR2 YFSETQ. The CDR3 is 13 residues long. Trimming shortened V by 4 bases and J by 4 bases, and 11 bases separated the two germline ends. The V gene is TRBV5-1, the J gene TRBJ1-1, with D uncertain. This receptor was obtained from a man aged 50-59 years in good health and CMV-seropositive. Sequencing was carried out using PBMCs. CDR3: CASSLYSGTEAFF. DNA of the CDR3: TGCGCCAGCAGCCTTTACAGCGGCACTGAAGCTTTCTTT.